A selection of T cell receptor beta chains follows, all from one sample in a study of T cells in Graves' hyperthyroidism and ophthalmopathy. A single record per CDR3 protein comes from TCRdb applying MiXCR to the multiplex PCR reads. The sample contains 610,000 or so distinct CDR3 sequences, 35% to 55% of which appear only once. The specimen sequenced was peripheral blood or thyroid tissue (not recorded which). The receptors come from a woman aged 18-29 years with Graves' hyperthyroidism. Both conserved end residues are part of each CDR3. D genes are given only for firm matches. Clone size is stated in some rows and not others, as once, few, many or a class when expanded.

d_call: TRBD2; v_call: TRBV4-1; j_call: TRBJ2-7; clone_size: many; cdr3_aa: CASSQDWASGSYEQYF; cdr3_nt: TGCGCCAGCAGCCAAGATTGGGCTAGCGGGAGCTACGAGCAGTACTTC
d_call: -; v_call: TRBV12-3/TRBV12-4; j_call: TRBJ1-4; clone_size: many; cdr3_aa: CASRRRTVDEKLFF; cdr3_nt: TGTGCCAGCAGAAGGAGGACAGTGGATGAAAAACTGTTTTTT
d_call: TRBD2; v_call: TRBV20-1; j_call: TRBJ2-7; clone_size: once; cdr3_aa: CSAIWTSGRKLRYEQYF; cdr3_nt: TGCAGTGCTATCTGGACTAGCGGGAGGAAACTTAGGTACGAGCAGTACTTC
d_call: -; v_call: TRBV7-8; j_call: TRBJ1-1; clone_size: -; cdr3_aa: CASSLIGQPDSEAFF; cdr3_nt: TGTGCCAGCAGCTTAATCGGACAGCCAGACTCTGAAGCTTTCTTT
d_call: TRBD1; v_call: TRBV20-1; j_call: TRBJ1-5; clone_size: -; cdr3_aa: CSASILGGF; cdr3_nt: TGCAGTGCATCGATCTTAGGGGGCTTT
d_call: -; v_call: TRBV19; j_call: TRBJ1-2; clone_size: few; cdr3_aa: CASSITMDYGYTF; cdr3_nt: TGTGCCAGTAGTATTACGATGGACTATGGCTACACCTTC
d_call: TRBD1; v_call: TRBV10-3; j_call: TRBJ1-1; clone_size: -; cdr3_aa: CAIRDGTGDTEAFF; cdr3_nt: TGTGCCATCAGGGATGGGACAGGGGACACTGAAGCTTTCTTT
d_call: -; v_call: TRBV10-3; j_call: TRBJ2-7; clone_size: -; cdr3_aa: CAISEGASYEQYF; cdr3_nt: TGTGCCATCAGTGAGGGGGCGAGCTACGAGCAGTACTTC
d_call: TRBD1; v_call: TRBV7-9; j_call: TRBJ1-1; clone_size: many; cdr3_aa: CASSPTGGSTEAFF; cdr3_nt: TGTGCCAGCAGCCCGACAGGGGGGAGTACTGAAGCTTTCTTT
d_call: TRBD1; v_call: TRBV20-1; j_call: TRBJ2-7; clone_size: -; cdr3_aa: CSAKGTASYEQYF; cdr3_nt: TGCAGTGCTAAAGGGACAGCTTCCTACGAGCAGTACTTC
d_call: TRBD2; v_call: TRBV6-6; j_call: TRBJ2-2; clone_size: many; cdr3_aa: CASRSPSGSSTGELFF; cdr3_nt: TGTGCCAGCAGGTCTCCTAGCGGGAGTAGCACCGGGGAGCTGTTTTTT
d_call: -; v_call: TRBV7-2; j_call: TRBJ2-6; clone_size: -; cdr3_aa: CASSPDVLTF; cdr3_nt: TGTGCCAGCAGCCCCGACGTCCTGACTTTC
d_call: -; v_call: TRBV10-3; j_call: TRBJ1-1; clone_size: -; cdr3_aa: CAISEPDDTEAFF; cdr3_nt: TGTGCCATCAGTGAACCTGACGACACTGAAGCTTTCTTT
d_call: -; v_call: TRBV5-1; j_call: TRBJ1-2; clone_size: many; cdr3_aa: CASSLALSRFYGYTF; cdr3_nt: TGCGCCAGCAGCTTGGCCCTTTCCCGCTTCTATGGCTACACCTTC
d_call: -; v_call: TRBV12-3/TRBV12-4; j_call: TRBJ2-2; clone_size: few; cdr3_aa: CASSPWGKVDTGELFF; cdr3_nt: TGTGCCAGCAGTCCCTGGGGGAAGGTGGACACCGGGGAGCTGTTTTTT
d_call: TRBD1; v_call: TRBV12-3/TRBV12-4; j_call: TRBJ2-5; clone_size: many; cdr3_aa: CASGRGTGQETQYF; cdr3_nt: TGTGCCAGCGGCCGAGGGACAGGTCAAGAGACCCAGTACTTC
d_call: -; v_call: TRBV5-6; j_call: TRBJ2-5; clone_size: many; cdr3_aa: CASSLGPGPQYF; cdr3_nt: TGTGCCAGCAGCTTGGGACCAGGGCCCCAGTACTTC
d_call: -; v_call: TRBV20-1; j_call: TRBJ1-4; clone_size: -; cdr3_aa: CSVERWEEKLFF; cdr3_nt: TGCAGCGTTGAAAGGTGGGAGGAAAAACTGTTTTTT
d_call: TRBD1; v_call: TRBV10-3; j_call: TRBJ2-5; clone_size: -; cdr3_aa: CAISQDRGLSTQYF; cdr3_nt: TGTGCCATCAGCCAGGACAGGGGGCTAAGCACCCAGTACTTC
d_call: TRBD2; v_call: TRBV2; j_call: TRBJ2-7; clone_size: many; cdr3_aa: CASSDPLAGGPVYEQYF; cdr3_nt: TGTGCCAGCAGTGACCCCCTAGCGGGAGGGCCGGTCTACGAGCAGTACTTC
d_call: -; v_call: TRBV6-6; j_call: TRBJ1-1; clone_size: many; cdr3_aa: CASSSRGRDTEAFF; cdr3_nt: TGTGCCAGCAGTTCTCGGGGGCGGGACACTGAAGCTTTCTTT
d_call: -; v_call: TRBV29-1; j_call: TRBJ1-2; clone_size: -; cdr3_aa: CSVVGLAGGSYEYGYTF; cdr3_nt: TGCAGCGTTGTCGGACTAGCGGGAGGGTCCTATGAGTATGGCTACACCTTC
d_call: -; v_call: TRBV19; j_call: TRBJ1-1; clone_size: many; cdr3_aa: CASSLAGRGNTEAFF; cdr3_nt: TGTGCCAGTAGTTTGGCAGGGCGGGGGAACACTGAAGCTTTCTTT
d_call: TRBD2; v_call: TRBV2; j_call: TRBJ2-5; clone_size: -; cdr3_aa: CASKAQGGGSKTQYF; cdr3_nt: TGTGCCAGCAAGGCGCAGGGTGGCGGGAGTAAGACCCAGTACTTC
d_call: -; v_call: TRBV5-1; j_call: TRBJ2-6; clone_size: many; cdr3_aa: CASSSPPGLSSGANVLTF; cdr3_nt: TGCGCCAGCAGCTCCCCTCCCGGACTGAGCTCTGGGGCCAACGTCCTGACTTTC
d_call: -; v_call: TRBV29-1; j_call: TRBJ1-1; clone_size: many; cdr3_aa: CSVEEERPEAFF; cdr3_nt: TGCAGCGTTGAAGAAGAGAGGCCTGAAGCTTTCTTT
d_call: TRBD2; v_call: TRBV2; j_call: TRBJ2-3; clone_size: -; cdr3_aa: CASSGLASHSTDTQYF; cdr3_nt: TGTGCCAGCAGTGGACTAGCGAGCCATAGCACAGATACGCAGTATTTT
d_call: -; v_call: TRBV29-1; j_call: TRBJ1-1; clone_size: -; cdr3_aa: CSQVGGGRWNTEAFF; cdr3_nt: TGCAGCCAAGTAGGCGGCGGGCGGTGGAACACTGAAGCTTTCTTT
d_call: -; v_call: TRBV13; j_call: TRBJ2-7; clone_size: many; cdr3_aa: CASSLEGTFGAYF; cdr3_nt: TGTGCCAGCAGCCTAGAGGGGACCTTTGGTGCGTACTTC
d_call: TRBD1; v_call: TRBV7-9; j_call: TRBJ2-7; clone_size: many; cdr3_aa: CASSPGQGEAYEQYF; cdr3_nt: TGTGCCAGCAGTCCAGGACAGGGGGAGGCCTACGAGCAGTACTTC
d_call: TRBD1; v_call: TRBV19; j_call: TRBJ1-5; clone_size: -; cdr3_aa: CASTSQIRGAGNQPQHF; cdr3_nt: TGTGCCAGTACTTCCCAAATCAGGGGGGCGGGCAATCAGCCCCAGCATTTT
d_call: TRBD1; v_call: TRBV7-2; j_call: TRBJ2-5; clone_size: many; cdr3_aa: CASSLEGGGETQYF; cdr3_nt: TGTGCCAGCAGCTTAGAAGGGGGCGGAGAGACCCAGTACTTC
d_call: -; v_call: TRBV7-6; j_call: TRBJ2-7; clone_size: many; cdr3_aa: CASSAWPGGYEQYF; cdr3_nt: TGTGCCAGCAGCGCTTGGCCCGGGGGATACGAGCAGTACTTC
d_call: TRBD2; v_call: TRBV4-2; j_call: TRBJ2-7; clone_size: -; cdr3_aa: CASSQGILLAGRAYEQYF; cdr3_nt: TGTGCCAGCAGCCAAGGGATCCTTTTAGCGGGCAGAGCCTACGAGCAGTACTTC
d_call: -; v_call: TRBV2; j_call: TRBJ2-7; clone_size: once; cdr3_aa: CARDGEGQRIYEQYF; cdr3_nt: TGTGCCAGGGACGGGGAAGGGCAGAGAATTTACGAGCAGTACTTC
d_call: -; v_call: TRBV7-2; j_call: TRBJ2-7; clone_size: many; cdr3_aa: CASSSTRSSYEQYF; cdr3_nt: TGTGCCAGCAGCTCGACCAGGAGCTCCTACGAGCAGTACTTC
d_call: -; v_call: TRBV20-1; j_call: TRBJ2-7; clone_size: many; cdr3_aa: CSARYLAGSYEQYF; cdr3_nt: TGCAGTGCTAGATACCTAGCCGGTTCCTACGAGCAGTACTTC
d_call: -; v_call: TRBV6-1; j_call: TRBJ2-7; clone_size: -; cdr3_aa: CASSPITGQTRPEQYF; cdr3_nt: TGTGCCAGCAGTCCGATAACCGGACAAACGAGACCCGAGCAGTACTTC
d_call: -; v_call: TRBV4-2; j_call: TRBJ2-2; clone_size: few; cdr3_aa: CASSPQTNGGAGELFF; cdr3_nt: TGTGCCAGCAGCCCCCAGACTAATGGGGGAGCCGGGGAGCTGTTTTTT
d_call: -; v_call: TRBV27; j_call: TRBJ1-2; clone_size: few; cdr3_aa: CASRTGRRGYGYTF; cdr3_nt: TGTGCCAGCAGAACCGGACGGAGGGGCTATGGCTACACCTTC
d_call: -; v_call: TRBV25-1; j_call: TRBJ2-7; clone_size: -; cdr3_aa: CASGGAGEQYF; cdr3_nt: TGTGCCAGCGGTGGGGCTGGCGAGCAGTACTTC
d_call: -; v_call: TRBV2; j_call: TRBJ2-5; clone_size: many; cdr3_aa: CASSQAVKETQYF; cdr3_nt: TGTGCCAGCAGTCAAGCGGTAAAAGAGACCCAGTACTTC
d_call: -; v_call: TRBV12-3/TRBV12-4; j_call: TRBJ1-2; clone_size: -; cdr3_aa: CASSLVRLESGGYTF; cdr3_nt: TGTGCCAGCAGTTTGGTGCGGCTGGAATCGGGTGGCTACACCTTC